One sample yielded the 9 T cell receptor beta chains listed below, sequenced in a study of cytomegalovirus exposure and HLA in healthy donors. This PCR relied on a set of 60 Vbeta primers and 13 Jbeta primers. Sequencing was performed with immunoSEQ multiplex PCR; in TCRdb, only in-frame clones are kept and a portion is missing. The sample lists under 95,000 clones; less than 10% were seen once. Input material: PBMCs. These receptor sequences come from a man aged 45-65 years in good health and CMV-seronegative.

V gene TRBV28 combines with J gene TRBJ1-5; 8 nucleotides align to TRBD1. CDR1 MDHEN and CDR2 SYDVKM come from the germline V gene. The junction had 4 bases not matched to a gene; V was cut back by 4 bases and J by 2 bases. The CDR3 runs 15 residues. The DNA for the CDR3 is TGTGCCAGCAGTTCTCAGGGGGCTGGCAATCAGCCCCAGCATTTT. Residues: CASSSQGAGNQPQHF.

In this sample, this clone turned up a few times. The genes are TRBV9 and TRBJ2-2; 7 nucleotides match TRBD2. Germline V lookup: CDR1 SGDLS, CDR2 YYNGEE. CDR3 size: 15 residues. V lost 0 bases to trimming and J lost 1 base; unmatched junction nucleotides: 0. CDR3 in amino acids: CASSVGGGNTGELFF. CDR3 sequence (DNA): TGTGCCAGCAGCGTAGGCGGGGGGAACACCGGGGAGCTGTTTTTT.

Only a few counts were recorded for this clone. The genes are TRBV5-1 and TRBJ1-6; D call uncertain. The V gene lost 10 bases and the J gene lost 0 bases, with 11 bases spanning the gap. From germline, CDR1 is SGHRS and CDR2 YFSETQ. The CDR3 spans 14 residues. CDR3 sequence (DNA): TGCGCCCCGGTTTGGTGCTCCTATAATTCACCCCTCCACTTT. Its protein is CAPVWCSYNSPLHF.

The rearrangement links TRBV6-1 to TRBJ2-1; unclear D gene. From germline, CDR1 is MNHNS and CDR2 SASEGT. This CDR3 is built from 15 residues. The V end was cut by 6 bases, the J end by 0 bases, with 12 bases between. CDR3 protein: CASRTGSSSYNEQFF. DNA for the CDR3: TGTGCCAGCAGAACCGGGTCAAGCTCCTACAATGAGCAGTTCTTC.

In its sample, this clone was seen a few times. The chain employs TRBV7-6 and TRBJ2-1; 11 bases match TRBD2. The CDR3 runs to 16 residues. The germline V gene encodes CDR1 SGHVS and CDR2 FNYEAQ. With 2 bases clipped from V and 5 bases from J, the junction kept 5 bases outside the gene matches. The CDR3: CASSLTGLAADNEQFF. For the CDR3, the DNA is TGTGCCAGCAGCTTAACGGGACTAGCGGCAGACAATGAGCAGTTCTTC. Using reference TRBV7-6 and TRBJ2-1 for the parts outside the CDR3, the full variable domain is GAGVSQSPRYKVTKRGQDVALRCDPISGHVSLYWYRQALGQGPEFLTYFNYEAQQDKSGLPNDRFSAERPEGSISTLTIQRTEQRDSAMYRCASSLTGLAADNEQFFGPGTRLTVL.

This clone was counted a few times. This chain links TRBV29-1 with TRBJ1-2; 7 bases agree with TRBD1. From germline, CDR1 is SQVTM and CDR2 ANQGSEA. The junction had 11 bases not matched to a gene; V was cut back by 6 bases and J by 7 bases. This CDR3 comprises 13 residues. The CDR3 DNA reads TGCAGCGTCACCGGGACAGATTCTAGTGGCTACACCTTC. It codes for CSVTGTDSSGYTF.

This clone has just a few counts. The CDR3 loop reads CASSLDRVRETQYF. The CDR3 DNA reads TGCGCCAGCAGCTTGGACAGGGTCCGGGAGACCCAGTACTTC. The J gene is TRBJ2-5, the V gene TRBV5-1; TRBD1 is a possible D gene (6 bases). CDR1 SGHRS and CDR2 YFSETQ come from the germline V gene. CDR3 length equals 14 residues. The V and J ends lost 0 bases and 5 bases respectively, with 11 bases between them.

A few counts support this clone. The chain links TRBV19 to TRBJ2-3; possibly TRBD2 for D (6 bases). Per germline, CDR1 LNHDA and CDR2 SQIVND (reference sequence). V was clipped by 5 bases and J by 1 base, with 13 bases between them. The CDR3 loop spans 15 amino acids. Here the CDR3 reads CASSVAWGGTDTQYF. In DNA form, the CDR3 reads TGTGCCAGTAGTGTCGCCTGGGGGGGCACAGATACGCAGTATTTT.

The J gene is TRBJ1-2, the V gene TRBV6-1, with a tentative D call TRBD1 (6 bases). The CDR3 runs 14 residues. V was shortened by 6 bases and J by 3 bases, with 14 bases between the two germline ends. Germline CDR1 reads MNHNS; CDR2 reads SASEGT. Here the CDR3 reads CASSSRGGDYGYTF. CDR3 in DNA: TGTGCCAGCAGCTCGAGGGGGGGAGACTATGGCTACACCTTC.